The next 20 T cell receptor beta chains were all read from a single sample in a study of response to subunit inactivated influenza vaccine (dated by TCRdb to the late 2010s). Library preparation was by RT-PCR. Data came from an Illumina HiSeq 2500. TCRdb handled the public reads itself, with Q25 trimming in fastp and clone calling in MiXCR, and kept productive beta chains. Rows are combined by CDR3 protein, so each entry shows the most common genes and DNA. The sample table shows just under 550,000 distinct CDR3 sequences, and around 21% are seen once. 2.5% to 3.5% of the sample is in the top ten clones. The data also belong to a second study, concerning T cells expressing NK-cell markers. Reported in the second study: The TCR beta cDNA libraries were made using 5'RACE template switching, a step that added both a universal primer site and unique molecular identifiers.

The sequencing here drew on CD4+ T cells sorted from PBMCs, taken about 13 days after vaccination. These receptors all come from a man aged 45-65 years who received an inactivated influenza vaccine. Donor details come from another sample of the same person, matched by shared clones.

This clonotype has a handful of counts. The chain couples TRBV6-2 or TRBV6-3 to TRBJ2-1; 10 positions match TRBD1. With 2 bases clipped from V and 7 bases from J, the junction kept 8 bases outside the gene matches. The CDR3 is made up of 16 amino acids. Looked up from germline, CDR1 is MNHEY and CDR2 is SVGEGT. The CDR3 protein is CASSYRGGQGENEQFF. The CDR3 bases are TGTGCCAGCAGTTACAGGGGAGGACAGGGGGAAAATGAGCAGTTCTTC.

This clonotype has more than one count but fewer than ten. The gene calls are TRBV24-1 and TRBJ2-7, with 8 bases fitting TRBD2. V dropped 5 bases and J dropped 6; count of bases not matched to a gene: 11. Germline V gives CDR1 KGHDR, CDR2 SFDVKD. This CDR3 is built from 15 residues. The CDR3 bases are TGTGCCACCAGTGCGGGCACGGGGGGGCAAGGCGAGCAGTACTTC. This translates into CATSAGTGGQGEQYF.

This clonotype was detected only a few times. The V call is TRBV20-1, the J call TRBJ2-7; no definite D call. Looked up from germline, CDR1 is DFQATT and CDR2 is SNEGSKA (reference sequence). Trimming stripped 3 bases from V and 0 bases from J, with 12 bases between. CDR3 size: 14 residues. The CDR3 DNA sequence: TGCAGTGCTAGTATCGTCAGCCGCTCCTACGAGCAGTACTTC. Its translation: CSASIVSRSYEQYF.

The chain couples TRBV4-3 to TRBJ2-3; D unclear. There are 15 residues in the CDR3. Trimming removed 0 bases from V and 1 base from J, with 8 bases in between. Germline loops: CDR1 LGHNA, CDR2 YSLEER. The CDR3 region is CASSQDAQRTDTQYF. The CDR3 DNA follows: TGCGCCAGCAGCCAAGATGCACAGCGCACAGATACGCAGTATTTT.

This clonotype was counted a few times. The chain carries TRBV28 and TRBJ1-5; D is possibly TRBD1 (6 bases). The V end was cut by 6 bases, the J end by 0 bases, with 15 bases between. The CDR3 length is 16 residues. Germline CDR1 is MDHEN and CDR2 is SYDVKM. The CDR3 DNA follows: TGTGCCAGCAGGAACAGGGCCGGTTATAGCAATCAGCCCCAGCATTTT. It encodes CASRNRAGYSNQPQHF.

J is TRBJ2-5 and V is TRBV5-1; a weak D match, TRBD2 (6 bases). Germline V gene lookup returns CDR1 SGHRS and CDR2 YFSETQ. V shed 6 bases and J shed 3 bases, with 18 bases lying between them. The CDR3 is 15 residues long. The CDR3 loop reads CASTVGSSVKETQYF. The CDR3 coding sequence is TGCGCCAGCACCGTCGGGAGTAGCGTTAAAGAGACCCAGTACTTC.

This rearrangement joins TRBV30 to TRBJ2-2, with D unresolved. Germline-derived CDR1 and CDR2 are GTSNPN and SVGIG (reference sequence). Trimming removed 2 bases from V and 4 bases from J, with 8 bases in between. The CDR3 runs to 13 residues. The CDR3 loop is CAWSTGGTGELFF. The DNA for the CDR3 is TGTGCCTGGAGTACGGGTGGCACCGGGGAGCTGTTTTTT.

The chain uses TRBV18 and TRBJ2-4; 8 bases line up with TRBD1. The junction had 8 bases not matched to a gene; V was cut back by 4 bases and J by 9 bases. This CDR3 is 14 amino acids long. Per germline, CDR1 KGHSH and CDR2 LQKENI. The CDR3 region is CASSLGQGSSIQYF. The CDR3 DNA reads TGTGCCAGCTCACTCGGACAGGGTTCGAGCATTCAGTACTTC.

The gene calls are TRBV10-3 and TRBJ2-3, with 12 bases fitting TRBD2. From germline, CDR1 is ENHRY and CDR2 SYGVKD. J lost 3 bases, V lost 3 bases, and 4 bases had no gene match. This CDR3 comprises 16 residues. CDR3 residues: CAISEPGLAGTDTQYF. DNA for the CDR3: TGTGCCATCAGTGAACCCGGACTAGCGGGGACAGATACGCAGTATTTT.

The genes are TRBV18 and TRBJ2-1; 7 nucleotides agree with TRBD1. The junction had 5 bases not matched to a gene; V was cut back by 3 bases and J by 6 bases. Germline CDR1 and CDR2: KGHSH and LQKENI. This CDR3 has 14 amino acids. The CDR3, as DNA: TGTGCCAGCTCACCTGTTGGGACAGTCAATGAGCAGTTCTTC. It is translated as CASSPVGTVNEQFF.

This clonotype showed up many times. This sequence joins TRBV12-5 and TRBJ2-7; maybe TRBD1 (6 bases). Germline CDR1 and CDR2: LGHNT and FRNRAP. V lost 10 bases and J 3 bases, leaving 13 bases between the germline ends. The CDR3 has 12 residues. CDR3 loop: CATSGAGYEQYF. CDR3 DNA sequence: TGTGCTACCTCAGGGGCCGGCTACGAGCAGTACTTC.

This clonotype was seen more than once but under ten times. This rearrangement joins TRBV28 to TRBJ1-5; 7 bases line up with TRBD1. Looked up from germline, CDR1 is MDHEN and CDR2 is SYDVKM. The CDR3 runs 15 residues. With 6 bases clipped from V and 0 bases from J, the junction kept 5 bases outside the gene matches. CDR3: CASREGTVSNQPQHF. DNA for the CDR3: TGTGCCAGCAGGGAAGGGACAGTTAGCAATCAGCCCCAGCATTTT.

The rearrangement joins TRBV5-1 to TRBJ1-5, with D uncertain. Deletions cut 2 bases from V and 4 bases from J, with 7 bases between. There are 13 residues in the CDR3. Germline V gene sequence: CDR1 SGHRS, CDR2 YFSETQ. CDR3 in amino acids: CASSFAENQPQHF. Here the CDR3 DNA reads TGCGCCAGCAGCTTCGCGGAAAATCAGCCCCAGCATTTT. Variable domain in full (rest from reference TRBV5-1 and TRBJ1-5): KAGVTQTPRYLIKTRGQQVTLSCSPISGHRSVSWYQQTPGQGLQFLFEYFSETQRNKGNFPGRFSGRQFSNSRSEMNVSTLELGDSALYLCASSFAENQPQHFGDGTRLSIL.

This clonotype was found a few times. CDR3 loop: CSAKSAAIGSGELFF. CDR3 DNA: TGCAGTGCTAAGTCCGCTGCGATTGGCTCCGGGGAGCTGTTTTTT. V gene TRBV20-1 combines with J gene TRBJ2-2; D is uncertain. Trimming stripped 4 bases from V and 6 bases from J, with 18 bases between. The CDR3 loop spans 15 amino acids. CDR1 is DFQATT and CDR2 is SNEGSKA in the germline V gene (reference sequence).

A few counts support this clonotype. V is TRBV18 and J is TRBJ1-5; D might be TRBD1 (6 bases). The CDR3 is made up of 15 amino acids. Germline values: CDR1 KGHSH, CDR2 LQKENI. V was shortened by 6 bases and J by 6 bases, with 18 bases between the two germline ends. CDR3: CASSLGTRGSQPQHF. The CDR3 region has the DNA TGTGCCAGCTCCCTCGGGACACGAGGCAGTCAGCCCCAGCATTTT.

The chain uses TRBV4-1 and TRBJ1-5, with D uncertain. The CDR3 extends over 13 amino acids. V lost 4 bases, J lost 7 bases, and 11 bases lay in between. Germline V gene sequence: CDR1 MGHRA, CDR2 YSYEKL. CDR3: CASSPSAHQPQHF. CDR3 DNA: TGCGCCAGCAGCCCTTCCGCGCACCAGCCCCAGCATTTT.

The DNA for the CDR3 is TGTGCCAGCAGCAAAGCCCTCTCGGACTCCTACAATGAGCAGTTCTTC. This encodes CASSKALSDSYNEQFF. The gene calls are TRBV21-1 and TRBJ2-1. TRBV21-1 is recorded as a pseudogene. CDR3 length: 16 amino acids.

The rearrangement joins TRBV5-1 to TRBJ2-2; D may be TRBD2 (5 bases). In germline, CDR1 is SGHRS, CDR2 YFSETQ. Trimming cost V 2 bases and J 7 bases, with 12 bases left between them. This CDR3 has 14 amino acids. The CDR3 sequence is CASSFGQEVGELFF. The CDR3 region has the DNA TGCGCCAGCAGCTTCGGCCAGGAGGTCGGGGAGCTGTTTTTT.

This clonotype occurred a few times. V usage is TRBV7-2 and J usage is TRBJ2-7; 8 bases align to TRBD2. V shed 4 bases, J shed 1 base, and the junction held 9 bases outside the gene matches. CDR1 is SGHTA and CDR2 is FQGNSA in the germline V gene. The CDR3 runs to 16 residues. In nucleotides, the CDR3 is TGTGCCAGCAGCTCCTTGGCTAGCGGGCTGTCCTACGAGCAGTACTTC. Amino acid sequence: CASSSLASGLSYEQYF. The full variable domain, completed using reference TRBV7-2 and TRBJ2-7, is GAGVSQSPSNKVTEKGKDVELRCDPISGHTALYWYRQSLGQGLEFLIYFQGNSAPDKSGLPSDRFSAERTGGSVSTLTIQRTQQEDSAVYLCASSSLASGLSYEQYFGPGTRLTVT.

The V call is TRBV12-5, the J call TRBJ2-7; TRBD1 agrees at 9 bases. This CDR3 has 14 amino acids. Germline values: CDR1 LGHNT, CDR2 FRNRAP. V trimming: 6 bases; J trimming: 6 bases; junction bases outside the gene matches: 9. In nucleotides, the CDR3 is TGTGCTAGTGGCTCGGGGACAGGGATTTCCGAGCAGTACTTC. It codes for CASGSGTGISEQYF.